This TCR beta chain was retrieved from a study of T-cell reconstitution after alpha-beta-depleted transplantation in children. TCRbeta library preparation incorporated unique molecular identifiers. Each CDR3 protein is one row after TCRdb ran MiXCR on the PCR reads. Found here are 500,000 or so distinct CDR3 sequences, 30% to 35% of them singletons; the top ten hold approximately 2.3%. The CDR3 is made up of 15 amino acids. Trimming took 3 bases from V and 2 from J, leaving 10 bases between them. Germline CDR1 is LGHDT and CDR2 is YNNKEL (reference sequence). The J gene is TRBJ2-2, the V gene TRBV3-1; TRBD1 is a possible D gene (5 bases). This sample comprised PBMCs from the stem cell graft donor, obtained from the stem cell graft. This sequence was found in a human donor who donated a stem cell graft to a child with aplastic anemia. CDR3 nucleotides: TGTGCCAGCAGCCACCCCAGGGTTAACACCGGGGAGCTGTTTTTT. It specifies CASSHPRVNTGELFF.